These 30 T cell receptor beta chains originate from one sample sequenced in a study of T-cell reconstitution after alpha-beta-depleted transplantation in children. Unique molecular identifiers were used to barcode this TCRbeta library. TCRdb reprocessed the PCR reads with MiXCR, giving one entry per CDR3 protein. The sample shows fewer than 20,000 distinct CDR3 sequences, roughly 5.6% of them seen only once. The material was PBMCs, obtained before TCRalphabeta/CD19-depleted stem cell transplant. The receptors were gathered from a boy aged 5-17 years with acute lymphoblastic leukemia, due to receive a stem cell transplant.

Sample share makes this clonotype medium-sized. The rearrangement links TRBV13 to TRBJ2-3; tentatively, D is TRBD1 (5 bases). There are 16 residues in the CDR3. Germline lookup yields CDR1 PRHDT and CDR2 FYEKMQ (reference sequence). V was pared by 4 bases and J by 4 bases, with 18 bases between. The CDR3 loop reads CASSSSWGRPSDTQYF. The CDR3 DNA follows: TGTGCCAGCAGCTCCTCGTGGGGCCGACCCTCAGATACGCAGTATTTT.

This clonotype came up many times. The genes are TRBV6-2 or TRBV6-3 and TRBJ1-6, with D possibly being TRBD1 (6 bases). The CDR3 consists of 18 residues. V was cut by 8 bases and J by 0 bases, with 20 bases left in between. Germline V lookup: CDR1 MNHEY, CDR2 SVGEGT. CDR3 in amino acids: CASRPGQKSSSYNSPLHF. In DNA form, the CDR3 reads TGTGCCAGCCGGCCGGGACAAAAGTCGAGCTCCTATAATTCACCCCTCCACTTT.

This clonotype showed up many times. The V and J genes are TRBV12-5 and TRBJ2-1, with 12 positions matching TRBD2. After removal of 1 base from V and 9 bases from J, the junction contained 4 bases not matched to a gene. The V gene's germline CDR1 is LGHNT and CDR2 FRNRAP. This CDR3 has 15 residues. Here the CDR3 reads CASGLGLAGVREQFF. CDR3 nucleotide sequence: TGTGCTAGTGGTTTGGGACTAGCGGGAGTGCGTGAGCAGTTCTTC.

This clonotype was recorded many times. The J gene is TRBJ1-5, the V gene TRBV20-1, with D perhaps TRBD1 (5 bases). The CDR3 is 13 residues long. The V end was cut by 4 bases, the J end by 5 bases, with 12 bases between. Germline V gene lookup returns CDR1 DFQATT and CDR2 SNEGSKA (reference sequence). CDR3 sequence reads: CSAMTDHDQPQHF. The CDR3 bases are TGCAGTGCTATGACAGACCACGATCAGCCCCAGCATTTT.

This clonotype was counted ten times or more. The chain links TRBV11-3 to TRBJ2-5; TRBD2 agrees at 12 bases. Germline V lookup: CDR1 SGHNT, CDR2 YENEEA. The length of the CDR3 is 17 residues. Trimming removed 3 bases from V and 5 bases from J; junction bases left unmatched: 10. CDR3 bases: TGTGCCAGCAGCTTCGGACTAGCGGGGCCGCTAGGGGAGACCCAGTACTTC. This sequence encodes CASSFGLAGPLGETQYF.

This clonotype occurred many times. V and J are TRBV29-1 and TRBJ2-2; no clear D. The CDR3 has 11 amino acids. Trimming took 7 bases from V and 3 from J, leaving 6 bases between them. Germline V lookup: CDR1 SQVTM, CDR2 ANQGSEA. In nucleotides, the CDR3 is TGCAGCGCTGGGGACACCGGGGAGCTGTTTTTT. Translated: CSAGDTGELFF.

This clonotype was found many times. This rearrangement joins TRBV4-3 to TRBJ1-2, with D tentatively TRBD1 (5 bases). Deletions cut 0 bases from V and 4 bases from J, with 9 bases between. CDR3 length equals 14 residues. Germline assignment: CDR1 LGHNA and CDR2 YSLEER. DNA for the CDR3: TGCGCCAGCAGCCAAGATGGGGGGGGCTATGGCTACACCTTC. Protein sequence: CASSQDGGGYGYTF.

This clonotype has ten or more counts. The chain joins TRBV7-9 to TRBJ1-2; D is possibly TRBD1 (6 bases). V lost 3 bases and J 4 bases, leaving 21 bases between the germline ends. Germline V lookup: CDR1 SEHNR, CDR2 FQNEAQ (reference sequence). CDR3 size: 17 residues. The CDR3 region is CASSLSTSGGRSYGYTF. In DNA, the CDR3 is TGTGCCAGCAGCTTGTCAACCTCCGGGGGGCGGAGCTATGGCTACACCTTC. Full variable domain (remainder filled in from reference TRBV7-9 and TRBJ1-2): DTGVSQNPRHKITKRGQNVTFRCDPISEHNRLYWYRQTLGQGPEFLTYFQNEAQLEKSRLLSDRFSAERPKGSFSTLEIQRTEQGDSAMYLCASSLSTSGGRSYGYTFGSGTRLTVV.

In this sample, this clonotype turned up many times. J is TRBJ2-1 and V is TRBV4-3, with TRBD2 matching 13 bases. This CDR3 has 16 amino acids. Germline trimming cut 1 base from V and 9 bases from J; bases unmatched to any gene: 6. Germline V gene lookup returns CDR1 LGHNA and CDR2 YSLEER. The chain's CDR3 is CASSQGTSGRAGEQFF. In DNA, the CDR3 is TGCGCCAGCAGCCAAGGTACTAGCGGGAGGGCCGGTGAGCAGTTCTTC.

This clonotype was found many times. This chain connects TRBV7-9 to TRBJ1-2; TRBD1 matches 8 bases. This CDR3 region has 14 residues. Germline V lookup: CDR1 SEHNR, CDR2 FQNEAQ (reference sequence). The ends lost 3 bases at V and 8 bases at J; junction bases unmatched: 8. The CDR3 region has the DNA TGTGCCAGCAGCTTCACCCAGGGGGACAGGGGCTACACCTTC. Translated: CASSFTQGDRGYTF.

V is TRBV3-1 and J is TRBJ1-1, with 7 nucleotides matching TRBD1. V lost 11 bases, J lost 1 base, and 19 bases stayed unmatched. Germline V gives CDR1 LGHDT, CDR2 YNNKEL (reference sequence). This CDR3 spans 17 amino acids. CDR3 sequence: CASCPRDSGFENTEAFF. CDR3 DNA sequence: TGTGCCTCCTGCCCCCGGGACAGTGGATTTGAGAACACTGAAGCTTTCTTT.

The CDR3 spells CASSTPWGAKNQPQHF. Written as DNA, the CDR3 is TGTGCCAGCAGTACTCCGTGGGGGGCGAAGAATCAGCCCCAGCATTTT. This chain joins TRBV2 and TRBJ1-5; maybe TRBD1 (6 bases). V lost 5 bases and J lost 4, with 18 bases in between. CDR1 is SNHLY and CDR2 is FYNNEI in the germline V gene. CDR3 length: 16 amino acids.

This clonotype was seen at least ten times. The chain is built from TRBV3-1 and TRBJ2-2, with D possibly being TRBD1 or TRBD2 (5 bases each). There are 17 residues in the CDR3. The V and J ends lost 0 bases and 2 bases respectively, with 13 bases between them. Germline assignment: CDR1 LGHDT and CDR2 YNNKEL (reference sequence). The CDR3 sequence is CASSQDSPGTNTGELFF. The CDR3 region has the DNA TGTGCCAGCAGCCAAGATTCCCCAGGGACCAACACCGGGGAGCTGTTTTTT.

This clonotype was counted ten times or more. The chain links TRBV27 to TRBJ2-2; 11 bases are shared with TRBD2. Germline values: CDR1 MNHEY, CDR2 SMNVEV (reference sequence). Unmatched junction bases numbered 6, after V lost 5 bases and J lost 4 bases. The CDR3 has 16 amino acids. The CDR3 spells CASSPRTSGSTGELFF. The CDR3 nucleotides read TGTGCCAGCAGTCCCCGGACTAGCGGGTCCACCGGGGAGCTGTTTTTT.

This clonotype was counted at least ten times. V usage is TRBV5-4 and J usage is TRBJ1-1; no clear D gene. This CDR3 spans 14 amino acids. Trimming removed 5 bases at V and 1 base at J, with 12 bases between. The germline CDR1 and CDR2 sequences are SGHNT and YYREEE (reference sequence). The CDR3 sequence is CASSYRLGNTEAFF. The CDR3, as DNA: TGTGCCAGCAGTTACCGACTTGGGAACACTGAAGCTTTCTTT.

This clonotype was seen at least ten times. This sequence joins TRBV5-1 and TRBJ1-1; a weak D match, TRBD1 (5 bases). Germline V gene lookup returns CDR1 SGHRS and CDR2 YFSETQ. V was shortened by 0 bases and J by 5 bases, with 32 bases between the two germline ends. The CDR3 is 21 residues long. This chain's CDR3 is CASSLDRIEDRLLRGGTEAFF. The DNA of the CDR3 is TGCGCCAGCAGCTTGGACCGGATTGAAGACAGACTCCTTCGGGGGGGAACTGAAGCTTTCTTT. Full variable domain (missing parts from reference TRBV5-1 and TRBJ1-1): KAGVTQTPRYLIKTRGQQVTLSCSPISGHRSVSWYQQTPGQGLQFLFEYFSETQRNKGNFPGRFSGRQFSNSRSEMNVSTLELGDSALYLCASSLDRIEDRLLRGGTEAFFGQGTRLTVV.

This clonotype has a count of ten or more. This rearrangement joins TRBV18 to TRBJ2-1; D unclear. Trimming left V 3 bases short and J 1 base short, with 4 bases between. CDR3 length: 13 amino acids. Germline V gene sequence: CDR1 KGHSH, CDR2 LQKENI. CDR3 loop: CASSPQSYNEQFF. CDR3 nucleotide sequence: TGTGCCAGCTCACCTCAATCCTACAATGAGCAGTTCTTC. Combining the CDR3 with reference TRBV18 and TRBJ2-1 gives the whole variable domain NAGVMQNPRHLVRRRGQEARLRCSPMKGHSHVYWYRQLPEEGLKFMVYLQKENIIDESGMPKERFSAEFPKEGPSILRIQQVVRGDSAAYFCASSPQSYNEQFFGPGTRLTVL.

This clonotype has ten or more counts. This chain uses TRBV3-1 with TRBJ2-1; 10 bases are shared with TRBD1. CDR1 and CDR2 from the germline V gene are LGHDT and YNNKEL (reference sequence). Losses at the gene ends were 4 bases for V and 1 base for J; bases not matched to a gene: 7. This CDR3 has 17 amino acids. CDR3: CASSRRTGGDSYNEQFF. CDR3 bases: TGTGCCAGCAGCCGGAGGACAGGGGGGGATTCCTACAATGAGCAGTTCTTC.

The V call is TRBV5-5, the J call TRBJ2-2; the D call may be TRBD1 or TRBD2 (6 bases each). This CDR3 comprises 14 residues. CDR1 and CDR2 from the germline V gene are SGHKS and YYEKEE (reference sequence). The germline V and J ends were trimmed by 7 bases and 5 bases, with 15 bases remaining between them. The CDR3 loop reads CASGRGLRTGELFF. CDR3 nucleotides: TGTGCCAGCGGCCGGGGGCTGCGAACCGGGGAGCTGTTTTTT.

Concerning this clonotype: Germline and junction disagree at one end, which may indicate a read error. The chain is built from TRBV18 and TRBJ1-2; D remains ambiguous. The CDR3 has 9 amino acids. CDR1 and CDR2 from the germline V gene are KGHSH and LQKENI. The CDR3 DNA is TGTACCAGCTCCCCCGACCGAACCTTC. Translation: CTSSPDRTF. Drawing the rest from reference TRBV18 and TRBJ1-2, the complete variable domain is NAGVMQNPRHLVRRRGQEARLRCSPMKGHSHVYWYRQLPEEGLKFMVYLQKENIIDESGMPKERFSAEFPKEGPSILRIQQVVRGDSAAYFCTSSPDRTFGSGTRLTVV.

This clonotype occurred many times. The chain carries TRBV5-6 and TRBJ2-1; TRBD1 matches at 11 bases. This CDR3 region has 15 residues. The V and J ends lost 2 bases and 8 bases, in that order; junction bases with no gene match: 6. Looked up from germline, CDR1 is SGHDT and CDR2 is YYEEEE. CDR3 loop: CASSFNGQGADEQFF. The CDR3 nucleotides read TGTGCCAGCAGCTTTAACGGACAGGGGGCTGATGAGCAGTTCTTC. The variable domain in full, completed from reference TRBV5-6 and TRBJ2-1, reads DAGVTQSPTHLIKTRGQQVTLRCSPKSGHDTVSWYQQALGQGPQFIFQYYEEEERQRGNFPDRFSGHQFPNYSSELNVNALLLGDSALYLCASSFNGQGADEQFFGPGTRLTVL.

This clonotype has a count of ten or more. The chain combines TRBV12-3 or TRBV12-4 with TRBJ2-1; tentative D call: TRBD2 (6 bases). The CDR3 has 16 amino acids. V shed 4 bases and J shed 3 bases, with 16 bases lying between them. CDR3 amino acids: CASSSMEGPSYNEQFF. CDR3 nucleotides: TGTGCCAGCAGTTCGATGGAGGGCCCCAGCTACAATGAGCAGTTCTTC.

This clonotype qualifies as medium-sized. This sequence joins TRBV7-9 and TRBJ2-2; the match to TRBD2 covers 7 bases. The V segment lost 10 bases and the J segment 2 bases; nucleotides outside the gene matches: 10. CDR1 and CDR2 from the germline V gene are SEHNR and FQNEAQ (reference sequence). The CDR3 is 15 amino acids. CDR3 nucleotides: TGTGCCACGAGCGGGGCGCCTCTCAACACCGGGGAGCTGTTTTTT. Translated: CATSGAPLNTGELFF.

By share, this clonotype counts as medium-sized. In nucleotides, the CDR3 is TGTGCCAGCAGGCCCCCAATGGGCACGACCTACGAGCAGTACTTC. This translates into CASRPPMGTTYEQYF. The V and J genes are TRBV25-1 and TRBJ2-7; unclear D gene. The V gene lost 6 bases and the J gene lost 2 bases, with 17 bases spanning the gap. CDR3 length equals 15 residues. Per the germline V gene, CDR1 is MGHDK and CDR2 is SYGVNS.

This clonotype was counted at least ten times. The chain has TRBV20-1 and TRBJ2-7; D is perhaps TRBD1 or TRBD2 (6 bases each). With 5 bases removed from V and 4 bases from J, the gap between germline ends came to 18 bases. The germline CDR1 and CDR2 sequences are DFQATT and SNEGSKA (reference sequence). The CDR3 covers 14 residues. The CDR3 protein is CSAYSIRGGYEQYF. In DNA form, the CDR3 reads TGCAGTGCTTACAGCATACGAGGGGGGTACGAGCAGTACTTC.

This clonotype was recorded at least ten times. The chain combines TRBV12-3 or TRBV12-4 with TRBJ2-7; D remains ambiguous. The CDR3 has 11 amino acids. Trimming left V 6 bases short and J 6 bases short, with 9 bases between. The CDR3 spells CASSLGPEQYF. CDR3 nucleotide sequence: TGTGCCAGCAGCCTCGGGCCCGAGCAGTACTTC.

This clonotype has a count of ten or more. V gene TRBV25-1 combines with J gene TRBJ2-7, with D possibly TRBD2 on 5 matching bases. Germline V gives CDR1 MGHDK, CDR2 SYGVNS. The V end was cut by 10 bases, the J end by 1 base, with 17 bases between. The CDR3 runs to 14 residues. CDR3 loop: CATGGRFFSYEQYF. The CDR3 coding sequence is TGTGCCACAGGAGGCAGATTTTTTTCCTACGAGCAGTACTTC.

This clonotype was counted at least ten times. The chain has TRBV11-1 and TRBJ2-7, with 11 bases that match TRBD1. Germline V CDR1 and CDR2: SGHAT, FQDESV (reference sequence). Losses at the gene ends were 5 bases for V and 0 bases for J; bases not matched to a gene: 15. The CDR3 spans 19 residues. CDR3 DNA sequence: TGTGCCAGCAGCGTCCCGGGACAGGGGGGCATGAAGGGCTCCTACGAGCAGTACTTC. As protein: CASSVPGQGGMKGSYEQYF. Filled out from reference TRBV11-1 and TRBJ2-7, the complete variable domain reads EAEVAQSPRYKITEKSQAVAFWCDPISGHATLYWYRQILGQGPELLVQFQDESVVDDSQLPKDRFSAERLKGVDSTLKIQPAELGDSAMYLCASSVPGQGGMKGSYEQYFGPGTRLTVT.

This clonotype has a count of ten or more. The rearrangement uses TRBV6-2 or TRBV6-3 and TRBJ2-2, with D perhaps TRBD2 (6 bases). The CDR3 length is 17 residues. Germline V gene sequence: CDR1 MNHEY, CDR2 SVGEGT. The germline V and J ends were trimmed by 6 bases and 3 bases, with 20 bases remaining between them. As DNA, the CDR3 is TGTGCCAGCAGCCTACCGAGGGTGCCGGGGGACACCGGGGAGCTGTTTTTT. This encodes CASSLPRVPGDTGELFF.

This clonotype was seen repeatedly, ten times or more. CDR3 nucleotide sequence: TGTGCCAGCAGCCTCGACCCCCCTAGCGGGGCCAAACGGGATACGCAGTATTTT. Protein: CASSLDPPSGAKRDTQYF. The rearrangement links TRBV9 to TRBJ2-3; 9 bases are shared with TRBD2. Germline lookup yields CDR1 SGDLS and CDR2 YYNGEE. There are 18 residues in the CDR3. V shed 4 bases and J 6 bases; nucleotides not matched to a gene: 18. The full variable domain, its missing parts supplied by reference TRBV9 and TRBJ2-3, is DSGVTQTPKHLITATGQRVTLRCSPRSGDLSVYWYQQSLDQGLQFLIQYYNGEERAKGNILERFSAQQFPDLHSELNLSSLELGDSALYFCASSLDPPSGAKRDTQYFGPGTRLTVL.